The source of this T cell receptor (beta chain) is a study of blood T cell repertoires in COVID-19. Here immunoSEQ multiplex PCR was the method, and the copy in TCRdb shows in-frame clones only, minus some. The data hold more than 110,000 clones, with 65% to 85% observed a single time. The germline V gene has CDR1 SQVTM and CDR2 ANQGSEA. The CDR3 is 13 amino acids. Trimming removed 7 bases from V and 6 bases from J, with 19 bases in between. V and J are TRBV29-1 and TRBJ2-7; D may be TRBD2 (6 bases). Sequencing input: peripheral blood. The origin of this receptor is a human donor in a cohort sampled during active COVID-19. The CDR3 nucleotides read TGCAGCGCCCGCGGAGGGTTATTGTCCGAGCAGTACTTC. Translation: CSARGGLLSEQYF.